These 27 T cell receptor beta chains share one sample of origin, sequenced in a study of blood T cell repertoires in COVID-19. Method: immunoSEQ multiplex PCR; TCRdb's copy keeps in-frame clones and lacks some. The data contain roughly 170,000 clones, roughly 85% of them seen just once; the ten biggest clones take up about 28%. The sequencing input was peripheral blood. Source of these receptors: a woman in her seventies with acute or convalescent COVID-19.

The V gene is TRBV18, the J gene TRBJ2-6; 9 bases line up with TRBD1. V trimming: 2 bases; J trimming: 0 bases; junction bases outside the gene matches: 5. The CDR3 consists of 18 residues. Germline CDR1 KGHSH, CDR2 LQKENI. The CDR3 loop is CASSPGQGTISGANVLTF. The DNA of the CDR3 is TGTGCCAGCTCACCAGGACAGGGGACTATCTCTGGGGCCAACGTCCTGACTTTC. Drawing the rest from reference TRBV18 and TRBJ2-6, the complete variable domain is NAGVMQNPRHLVRRRGQEARLRCSPMKGHSHVYWYRQLPEEGLKFMVYLQKENIIDESGMPKERFSAEFPKEGPSILRIQQVVRGDSAAYFCASSPGQGTISGANVLTFGAGSRLTVL.

The V call is TRBV29-1, the J call TRBJ1-1; tentative D call: TRBD1 (5 bases). This CDR3 is built from 13 residues. With 3 bases removed from V and 1 base from J, the gap between germline ends came to 9 bases. Looked up from germline, CDR1 is SQVTM and CDR2 is ANQGSEA. In DNA, the CDR3 is TGCAGCGTTGAGGTCCAGGGGAACACTGAAGCTTTCTTT. This translates into CSVEVQGNTEAFF.

The chain carries TRBV5-1 and TRBJ2-1; 12 nucleotides agree with TRBD2. Germline V lookup: CDR1 SGHRS, CDR2 YFSETQ. The CDR3 is 16 amino acids. J was trimmed by 7 bases and V by 0 bases; bases with no gene match: 5. In DNA form, the CDR3 reads TGCGCCAGCAGCTTGGACGGACTAGCGGGAACGAATGAGCAGTTCTTC. It specifies CASSLDGLAGTNEQFF.

Details on this clone: Its ends do not fully match the called genes, so a read error is possible. The chain links TRBV6-1 to TRBJ1-4, with a tentative D call TRBD1 (5 bases). This CDR3 is 12 amino acids long. In germline, CDR1 is MNHNS, CDR2 SASEGT. The CDR3 nucleotides are TGTGCCAGCAGTGAAACCGCGGGACGGCAGATTTTT. Translating gives CASSETAGRQIF.

This clone occurred many times. The V and J genes are TRBV12-3 or TRBV12-4 and TRBJ1-4, with D possibly TRBD1 on 6 matching bases. The CDR3 consists of 13 residues. V gave up 5 bases and J gave up 10 bases, with 14 bases separating them. The CDR3 coding sequence is TGTGCCAGCAGTCCTCGGACAGTTGGAAAACTGTTTTTT. Its protein product is CASSPRTVGKLFF.

This rearrangement joins TRBV11-3 to TRBJ2-1; 10 nucleotides line up with TRBD2. From germline, CDR1 is SGHNT and CDR2 YENEEA. V trimming: 5 bases; J trimming: 5 bases; junction bases outside the gene matches: 3. The CDR3 runs to 14 residues. Here the CDR3 DNA reads TGTGCCAGCAGCCCGACTAGCGGGCACAATGAGCAGTTCTTC. Translation: CASSPTSGHNEQFF.

This clone was detected only a few times. V usage is TRBV4-1 and J usage is TRBJ1-1, with 9 bases aligning to TRBD1. There are 15 residues in the CDR3. Losses at the gene ends were 3 bases for V and 3 bases for J; bases not matched to a gene: 5. Germline CDR1 reads MGHRA; CDR2 reads YSYEKL. The CDR3 DNA follows: TGCGCCAGCAGCCAGGGACAGGGCGAATACACTGAAGCTTTCTTT. This encodes CASSQGQGEYTEAFF.

The chain joins TRBV15 to TRBJ1-3; maybe TRBD1 (6 bases). V was cut by 2 bases and J by 4 bases, with 9 bases left in between. Germline loops: CDR1 LNHNV, CDR2 YYDKDF (reference sequence). CDR3 size: 14 residues. The CDR3 coding sequence is TGTGCCACCAGCAGACAGGGGTCAGGAAACACCATATATTTT. Its translation is CATSRQGSGNTIYF.

This clone was detected only a few times. V and J are TRBV24-1 and TRBJ2-5; TRBD2 is a possible D gene (5 bases). CDR1 and CDR2 from the germline V gene are KGHDR and SFDVKD. The CDR3 has 15 residues. Between the trimmed V and J ends, which lost 7 bases and 3 bases, there was a span of 17 bases. For the CDR3, the DNA is TGTGCCACCAGCGAGGTTGGAGGTAGGAAAGAGACCCAGTACTTC. It encodes CATSEVGGRKETQYF.

The CDR3 is CASSLVRGYQFF. CDR3 nucleotides: TGCGCCAGCAGCTTGGTTCGGGGGTACCAGTTCTTC. This rearrangement joins TRBV5-1 to TRBJ2-1; TRBD2 is a possible D gene (6 bases). The CDR3 covers 12 residues. V lost 0 bases and J 13 bases, leaving 11 bases between the germline ends. CDR1 and CDR2 from the germline V gene are SGHRS and YFSETQ.

This rearrangement joins TRBV19 to TRBJ1-5; D remains ambiguous. The CDR3 length is 16 residues. Per germline, CDR1 LNHDA and CDR2 SQIVND (reference sequence). V lost 4 bases and J 0 bases, leaving 13 bases between the germline ends. CDR3 bases: TGTGCCAGTAGTAAGAAGGCAGACTATAGCAATCAGCCCCAGCATTTT. It codes for CASSKKADYSNQPQHF.

CDR3 DNA: TGTGCCAGCAGTGAAAACCGGGGGGCAGATACGCAGTATTTT. It codes for CASSENRGADTQYF. The J gene is TRBJ2-3, the V gene TRBV6-1; 7 bases match TRBD2. This CDR3 has 14 amino acids. J lost 4 bases, V lost 2 bases, and 3 bases had no gene match. CDR1 and CDR2 from the germline V gene are MNHNS and SASEGT.

The gene calls are TRBV28 and TRBJ2-2; D is ambiguous. Per germline, CDR1 MDHEN and CDR2 SYDVKM. V was clipped by 6 bases and J by 1 base, with 9 bases between them. The CDR3 spans 14 residues. DNA of the CDR3: TGTGCCAGCAGCCGCGGTGGGAACACCGGGGAGCTGTTTTTT. Residues: CASSRGGNTGELFF.

The sample holds a few counts of this clone. CDR3 nucleotide sequence: TGTGCTAGTGGTTTGGATCTCGGGGGGTATGGCTACACCTTC. It specifies CASGLDLGGYGYTF. This chain connects TRBV12-5 to TRBJ1-2; D might be TRBD1 (5 bases). The germline V gene has CDR1 LGHNT and CDR2 FRNRAP. V was cut by 1 base and J by 5 bases, with 11 bases left in between. The length of the CDR3 is 14 residues.

The chain couples TRBV30 to TRBJ2-1; 8 bases are a match to TRBD1. Trimming cost V 5 bases and J 5 bases; bases outside gene matches: 11. This CDR3 has 15 amino acids. Germline V gives CDR1 GTSNPN, CDR2 SVGIG (reference sequence). The chain's CDR3 is CAWVGQGKPDNEQFF. CDR3 sequence (DNA): TGTGCCTGGGTTGGACAGGGCAAACCTGACAATGAGCAGTTCTTC.

The V call is TRBV12-3 or TRBV12-4, the J call TRBJ2-1; D is uncertain. Trimming stripped 1 base from V and 7 bases from J, with 8 bases between. This CDR3 region has 13 residues. CDR3 in amino acids: CASSLGFGNEQFF. The CDR3 nucleotides read TGTGCCAGCAGTTTAGGTTTCGGGAATGAGCAGTTCTTC.

The table lists this clone with a few counts. CDR3 coding DNA: TGTGCTAGTGGTTTGCTTCCTAGTTCCTACAATGAGCAGTTCTTC. Its translation: CASGLLPSSYNEQFF. This rearrangement joins TRBV12-5 to TRBJ2-1; D gene ambiguous. The ends were cut back, 2 bases at V and 1 base at J, with 9 bases in the middle. Germline CDR1 LGHNT, CDR2 FRNRAP. The length of the CDR3 is 15 residues.

This clone was counted between two and nine times. The genes are TRBV28 and TRBJ1-1; TRBD1 agrees at 9 bases. J was trimmed by 4 bases and V by 5 bases; bases with no gene match: 5. CDR1 is MDHEN, CDR2 SYDVKM, per germline. The CDR3 has 14 residues. CDR3 sequence reads: CASSAETGGTEAFF. In DNA, the CDR3 is TGTGCCAGCAGTGCCGAGACAGGGGGCACTGAAGCTTTCTTT.

The V call is TRBV5-1, the J call TRBJ1-1, with 7 bases identical to TRBD1. The CDR3 has 13 amino acids. Unmatched junction bases numbered 8, after V lost 7 bases and J lost 5 bases. Germline values: CDR1 SGHRS, CDR2 YFSETQ. For the CDR3, the DNA is TGCGCCAGCCACAGGGGCTTGGGGACTGAAGCTTTCTTT. As protein: CASHRGLGTEAFF. Full variable domain (missing parts from reference TRBV5-1 and TRBJ1-1): KAGVTQTPRYLIKTRGQQVTLSCSPISGHRSVSWYQQTPGQGLQFLFEYFSETQRNKGNFPGRFSGRQFSNSRSEMNVSTLELGDSALYLCASHRGLGTEAFFGQGTRLTVV.

The chain is built from TRBV5-1 and TRBJ2-5; maybe TRBD1 (6 bases). Germline values: CDR1 SGHRS, CDR2 YFSETQ. V was clipped by 3 bases and J by 2 bases, with 11 bases between them. The CDR3 is 14 residues long. For the CDR3, the DNA is TGCGCCAGCAGCTGGGGGACACAACAAGAGACCCAGTACTTC. This gives the protein CASSWGTQQETQYF.

The chain couples TRBV5-6 to TRBJ2-7; D unresolved. The V end was cut by 0 bases, the J end by 5 bases, with 6 bases between. The CDR3 covers 12 residues. Per the germline V gene, CDR1 is SGHDT and CDR2 is YYEEEE. The CDR3 reads CASSLVSHEQYF. CDR3 nucleotide sequence: TGTGCCAGCAGCTTGGTGTCTCACGAGCAGTACTTC.

This clone was counted a single time. V is TRBV18 and J is TRBJ2-1; the match to TRBD2 covers 14 bases. The trim removed 3 bases at V and 6 bases at J, leaving 4 bases unmatched. Per the germline V gene, CDR1 is KGHSH and CDR2 is LQKENI. The CDR3 is 16 residues long. CDR3: CASSPTGTSGSNEQFF. Written as DNA, the CDR3 is TGTGCCAGCTCACCTACCGGGACTAGCGGGAGCAATGAGCAGTTCTTC.

The chain joins TRBV19 to TRBJ2-2; weak D call: TRBD1 (6 bases). The germline CDR1 and CDR2 sequences are LNHDA and SQIVND (reference sequence). The CDR3 contains 16 residues. Trimming shortened V by 4 bases and J by 4 bases, and 16 bases separated the two germline ends. The CDR3 protein is CASSTPYRGTTGELFF. The CDR3 coding sequence is TGTGCCAGTAGTACTCCGTATAGGGGGACCACCGGGGAGCTGTTTTTT.

The chain has TRBV5-6 and TRBJ2-1; 7 nucleotides align to TRBD2. CDR3 length: 18 residues. J gave up 0 bases and V 3 bases, and 12 bases lay outside the gene matches. The germline gives CDR1 SGHDT, CDR2 YYEEEE. CDR3 nucleotides: TGTGCCAGCAGCTCCCTAAAGACTAGCCGAAGCTCCTACAATGAGCAGTTCTTC. This encodes CASSSLKTSRSSYNEQFF.

This clone has just a few counts. This sequence joins TRBV3-1 (or the pseudogene TRBV3-2) and TRBJ2-7, with TRBD2 identical over 11 bases. This CDR3 comprises 14 residues. From germline, CDR1 is LGHDT and CDR2 YNNKEL (reference sequence). V lost 4 bases and J lost 6; bases outside the gene matches: 5. The CDR3 DNA sequence: TGTGCCAGCAGCCTAGCGGGAGGGGAACGCGAGCAGTACTTC. It yields the protein CASSLAGGEREQYF.

The V call is TRBV27, the J call TRBJ1-4; TRBD1 matches 11 bases. The CDR3 has 16 residues. V shed 7 bases, J shed 7 bases, and the junction held 11 bases outside the gene matches. Germline V gene data show CDR1 as MNHEY and CDR2 as SMNVEV (reference sequence). CDR3 nucleotides: TGTGCCAGCAAGGCCAACCGGGACAGGGGGTTTGAAAAACTGTTTTTT. Translation: CASKANRDRGFEKLFF. Complete variable domain (other parts from reference TRBV27 and TRBJ1-4): EAQVTQNPRYLITVTGKKLTVTCSQNMNHEYMSWYRQDPGLGLRQIYYSMNVEVTDKGDVPEGYKVSRKEKRNFPLILESPSPNQTSLYFCASKANRDRGFEKLFFGSGTQLSVL.

CDR3 amino acids: CASSFGGGLLQPQHF. CDR3 sequence (DNA): TGTGCCAGCAGCTTCGGGGGAGGGCTTTTACAGCCCCAGCATTTT. The chain couples TRBV7-9 to TRBJ1-5; possibly TRBD1 for D (5 bases). CDR3 length: 15 residues. Trimming cost V 3 bases and J 7 bases, with 16 bases left between them. The germline gives CDR1 SEHNR, CDR2 FQNEAQ (reference sequence).